The sequence of this T cell receptor beta chain was determined in a study of Ad26.COV2.S vaccination and SARS-CoV-2 variants. Treatment indicated: around 19 received Ad26.COV2.S at low or high dose, single or two shots; roughly five received placebo; per-sample allocation not given. Specimen acquisition occurred on day 63 following the initial vaccine or placebo injection. An adult aged 18-55 years in Boston served as the donor. Assay: immunoSEQ multiplex PCR; the TCRdb copy retains only in-frame clones and omits some. The sample has about 390,000 clones, approximately 86% seen once; the top ten hold roughly 3%. Notes on this clone: Because it lacks the conserved phenylalanine or tryptophan at the end, this CDR3 is likely a read error. Because the CDR3's place on the DNA is in doubt, the DNA is left out and the CDR3 is given as listed by TCRdb.

The sequence was collected from a person aged 18-60 years who received the Ad26.COV2.S COVID-19 vaccine or a placebo. The specimen was peripheral blood, collected in a trial of Ad26.COV2.S vaccine versus placebo.

The chain's CDR3 is CASSKVVEGAG. The rearrangement uses TRBV21-1 and TRBJ1-4; TRBD1, the table's D call, lacks a check against the DNA. TRBV21-1 is assigned pseudogene status. Both ends counted, the CDR3 spans 11 residues.